The present TCR beta chain was sequenced within a study of cytomegalovirus exposure and HLA in healthy donors. As for the study in general: A subsequent analysis stated that the 100 to 150 validation repertoires were run on the same platform as the roughly 670 first-cohort repertoires. Overall study results and limits: Overall, 164 TCR beta chains were annotated as cytomegalovirus-associated. Many donors shared some public TCRs, even though most TCR sequences were rare. One later analysis, an examination of the roughly 130 validation repertoires, found that first-cohort TCR clusters tended to co-occur in them.

Only in-frame clones appear in the TCRdb table, and some are missing; sequencing was by immunoSEQ multiplex PCR. Of about 250,000 clones listed, roughly 90% were seen once; the top ten hold more than 10%. V lost 4 bases to trimming and J lost 1 base; unmatched junction nucleotides: 2. This CDR3 contains 14 residues. CDR1 is SGHVS and CDR2 is FNYEAQ in the germline V gene. This clone was detected only once. Its target is not known. The sequence was collected from a young man in good health and CMV-seropositive. Sequenced: PBMCs. The V call is TRBV7-6, the J call TRBJ1-1, with 8 positions matching TRBD1. DNA for the CDR3: TGTGCCAGCAGCTCAGGGGGCCCGAACACTGAAGCTTTCTTT. It is translated as CASSSGGPNTEAFF.